These 26 T cell receptor beta chains came from one sample sequenced in a study of cytotoxic CD8 clonotypes in ibrutinib-treated CLL. TCRdb's copy holds only in-frame clones and misses some; the assay was immunoSEQ multiplex PCR. The table shows roughly 190,000 clones, with around 72% occurring only once. The input for sequencing was PBMCs, taken after 24 months of ibrutinib treatment. These receptors were collected from a human donor with chronic lymphocytic leukemia.

The J gene is TRBJ1-2, the V gene TRBV6-5; the D gene is possibly TRBD1 (5 bases). The CDR3 consists of 15 residues. CDR1 is MNHEY, CDR2 SVGAGI, per germline. Deletions cut 0 bases from V and 2 bases from J, with 10 bases between. The CDR3 sequence: CASSYSGRVNYGYTF. The CDR3 DNA reads TGTGCCAGCAGTTACTCTGGCAGGGTGAACTATGGCTACACCTTC.

CDR3 nucleotide sequence: TGTGCCAGCAGCCGAACCACAGGGGCCGACAATGAGCAGTTCTTC. Amino acids: CASSRTTGADNEQFF. The genes are TRBV11-3 and TRBJ2-1; 7 nucleotides match TRBD1. The germline gives CDR1 SGHNT, CDR2 YENEEA. The junction had 9 bases not matched to a gene; V was cut back by 5 bases and J by 5 bases. CDR3 size: 15 residues.

Points on this clone: In the same sample, other DNA sequences code for this CDR3. The chain recombines TRBV6-1 with TRBJ2-3, with 12 positions matching TRBD2. With 8 bases clipped from V and 2 bases from J, the junction kept 5 bases outside the gene matches. Germline-derived CDR1 and CDR2 are MNHNS and SASEGT. CDR3 length: 15 residues. The CDR3 DNA reads TGTGCCAGCCGAGGACTAGCGGGAAACACAGATACGCAGTATTTT. It yields the protein CASRGLAGNTDTQYF.

This clone was observed a few times. J is TRBJ1-1 and V is TRBV11-3, with 8 bases matching TRBD1. V lost 5 bases to trimming and J lost 5 bases; unmatched junction nucleotides: 13. The germline gives CDR1 SGHNT, CDR2 YENEEA. The CDR3 length is 16 residues. The CDR3 spells CASSIHDRGARTEAFF. The CDR3 coding sequence is TGTGCCAGCAGCATCCATGACAGGGGAGCTAGGACTGAAGCTTTCTTT.

The chain carries TRBV18 and TRBJ2-1; 9 positions agree with TRBD2. V lost 0 bases and J lost 8; bases outside the gene matches: 11. The CDR3 sequence is 17 residues long. CDR1 and CDR2 (germline): KGHSH, LQKENI. The CDR3 DNA is TGTGCCAGCTCACCACCAGGGCTGGCGGGAGGGCCACATGAGCAGTTCTTC. Residues: CASSPPGLAGGPHEQFF.

The chain joins TRBV5-1 to TRBJ2-5; 9 positions match TRBD2. The CDR3 length is 13 residues. V lost 7 bases, J lost 5 bases, and 6 bases stayed unmatched. The germline V gene has CDR1 SGHRS and CDR2 YFSETQ. The CDR3 sequence: CASGREGVETQYF. The CDR3 coding sequence is TGCGCCAGCGGGCGGGAGGGAGTCGAGACCCAGTACTTC.

This chain connects TRBV15 to TRBJ1-5; 8 nucleotides agree with TRBD1. The CDR3 runs 14 residues. Germline CDR1 LNHNV, CDR2 YYDKDF (reference sequence). Trimming removed 3 bases from V and 5 bases from J; junction bases left unmatched: 3. CDR3 in amino acids: CATSRDRADQPQHF. The CDR3 DNA reads TGTGCCACCAGCAGGGACAGGGCTGATCAGCCCCAGCATTTT.

The chain uses TRBV27 and TRBJ1-5; no clear D gene. This CDR3 has 13 amino acids. Per the germline V gene, CDR1 is MNHEY and CDR2 is SMNVEV (reference sequence). Deletions cut 5 bases from V and 4 bases from J, with 9 bases between. The CDR3 loop is CASSPTRNQPQHF. The CDR3 coding sequence is TGTGCCAGCAGTCCGACAAGAAATCAGCCCCAGCATTTT.

This chain joins TRBV7-2 and TRBJ1-2; tentatively, D is TRBD1 (5 bases). The CDR3 totals 14 residues. Germline assignment: CDR1 SGHTA and CDR2 FQGNSA. V was shortened by 4 bases and J by 0 bases, with 9 bases between the two germline ends. This CDR3 is CASSYPQANYGYTF. CDR3 sequence (DNA): TGTGCCAGCAGCTACCCACAGGCTAACTATGGCTACACCTTC.

V and J are TRBV15 and TRBJ2-3; D remains ambiguous. The CDR3 consists of 16 residues. Germline assignment: CDR1 LNHNV and CDR2 YYDKDF (reference sequence). The V and J ends lost 1 base and 2 bases respectively, with 13 bases between them. The CDR3 region has the DNA TGTGCCACCAGCAGAGCATGGGGTGGTAACACAGATACGCAGTATTTT. Encoded protein: CATSRAWGGNTDTQYF. Variable domain in full (rest from reference TRBV15 and TRBJ2-3): DAMVIQNPRYQVTQFGKPVTLSCSQTLNHNVMYWYQQKSSQAPKLLFHYYDKDFNNEADTPDNFQSRRPNTSFCFLDIRSPGLGDTAMYLCATSRAWGGNTDTQYFGPGTRLTVL.

The chain combines TRBV18 with TRBJ2-1; 8 bases align to TRBD1. Germline-derived CDR1 and CDR2 are KGHSH and LQKENI. The CDR3 has 15 amino acids. The J segment lost 4 bases and the V segment lost 3 bases, leaving 5 bases of the junction unmatched. The CDR3 loop reads CASSPVRGLYNEQFF. Here the CDR3 DNA reads TGTGCCAGCTCACCGGTCAGGGGGCTTTACAATGAGCAGTTCTTC.

This clone appeared a single time. The chain recombines TRBV4-3 with TRBJ2-3; D unclear. Trimming cost V 3 bases and J 2 bases, with 15 bases left between them. In germline, CDR1 is LGHNA, CDR2 YSLEER. The CDR3 is made up of 16 amino acids. The DNA for the CDR3 is TGCGCCAGCAGCCAGGGCAGCCGAAGGGTCACAGATACGCAGTATTTT. The encoded protein is CASSQGSRRVTDTQYF.

The rearrangement joins TRBV4-3 to TRBJ1-4; 8 bases agree with TRBD1. CDR1 LGHNA and CDR2 YSLEER come from the germline V gene. The CDR3 has 18 residues. J was trimmed by 6 bases and V by 0 bases; bases with no gene match: 12. The CDR3 DNA reads as TGCGCCAGCAGCCAAGATGGACAGGGTGGGCCTTGGGATGAAAAACTGTTTTTT. It translates to CASSQDGQGGPWDEKLFF.

The V and J genes are TRBV4-3 and TRBJ1-5, with D uncertain. Germline CDR1 is LGHNA and CDR2 is YSLEER. Trimming stripped 4 bases from V and 3 bases from J, with 16 bases between. The CDR3 has 16 amino acids. The CDR3 is CASSPRAAGFNQPQHF. CDR3 nucleotide sequence: TGCGCCAGCAGCCCTAGAGCGGCTGGATTCAATCAGCCCCAGCATTTT.

The V call is TRBV2, the J call TRBJ2-2; D is uncertain. Germline values: CDR1 SNHLY, CDR2 FYNNEI. There are 14 residues in the CDR3. The V and J ends lost 2 bases and 1 base respectively, with 5 bases between them. The CDR3 loop is CASSEYRNTGELFF. Here the CDR3 DNA reads TGTGCCAGCAGTGAATATAGGAACACCGGGGAGCTGTTTTTT.

CDR3 nucleotides: TGTGCCAGCAGTACCTCCTTCTCGCTTGCTGATCTCTACAATGAGCAGTTCTTC. It yields the protein CASSTSFSLADLYNEQFF. The V and J genes are TRBV27 and TRBJ2-1; D call uncertain. This CDR3 is built from 18 residues. Germline lookup yields CDR1 MNHEY and CDR2 SMNVEV (reference sequence). V was pared by 5 bases and J by 3 bases, with 23 bases between.

The rearrangement uses TRBV2 and TRBJ2-5, with D hard to call. The CDR3 has 12 amino acids. The V and J ends lost 4 bases and 5 bases respectively, with 8 bases between them. Per germline, CDR1 SNHLY and CDR2 FYNNEI. CDR3 sequence (DNA): TGTGCCAGCAGTGTGTATTCCGAGACCCAGTACTTC. It codes for CASSVYSETQYF.

V gene TRBV27 combines with J gene TRBJ2-3, with TRBD2 as a possible D gene (6 bases). Deletions cut 5 bases from V and 8 bases from J, with 8 bases between. The CDR3 runs to 11 residues. Germline V gives CDR1 MNHEY, CDR2 SMNVEV (reference sequence). CDR3 residues: CASSDGGTQYF. The CDR3, as DNA: TGTGCCAGCAGTGACGGGGGTACGCAGTATTTT.

This clone was recorded once. This chain links TRBV10-1 with TRBJ2-5, with a tentative D call TRBD1 (6 bases). Germline CDR1 reads WNHNN; CDR2 reads SYGVQD (reference sequence). Trimming cost V 2 bases and J 2 bases, with 15 bases left between them. The CDR3 extends over 16 amino acids. The CDR3 sequence is CASSERAGDVQETQYF. In nucleotides, the CDR3 is TGCGCCAGCAGTGAGCGGGCAGGGGACGTACAAGAGACCCAGTACTTC.

This clone was seen just once. V is TRBV5-1 and J is TRBJ2-5; D uncertain. CDR1 is SGHRS, CDR2 YFSETQ, per germline. Trimming cost V 8 bases and J 4 bases, with 9 bases left between them. There are 11 residues in the CDR3. CDR3 residues: CASSKGETQYF. The CDR3 DNA reads as TGCGCCAGTTCTAAGGGAGAGACCCAGTACTTC.

This chain uses TRBV30 with TRBJ1-5, with D unresolved. Germline V lookup: CDR1 GTSNPN, CDR2 SVGIG (reference sequence). The CDR3 runs 15 residues. V lost 2 bases to trimming and J lost 0 bases, with 11 bases between them. The chain's CDR3 is CAWSNGISSNQPQHF. CDR3 nucleotides: TGTGCCTGGAGTAATGGGATTTCTAGCAATCAGCCCCAGCATTTT.

J is TRBJ2-1 and V is TRBV11-3; D is uncertain. Trimming removed 8 bases at V and 0 bases at J, with 8 bases between. Germline CDR1 is SGHNT and CDR2 is YENEEA. The CDR3 length is 13 residues. CDR3 DNA: TGTGCCAGCGGAGTTAGCTCCTACAATGAGCAGTTCTTC. As protein: CASGVSSYNEQFF.

This clone was counted a single time. The rearrangement joins TRBV6-1 to TRBJ1-2; 7 bases fit TRBD1. V lost 5 bases and J lost 7; bases outside the gene matches: 13. This CDR3 has 15 residues. Germline values: CDR1 MNHNS, CDR2 SASEGT. CDR3 nucleotides: TGTGCCAGCAGTATAGACAGGGAGGGAGTTGGTGGCTACACCTTC. Translation gives CASSIDREGVGGYTF.

The chain couples TRBV19 to TRBJ2-7; D may be TRBD1 (6 bases). V dropped 5 bases and J dropped 6 bases, with 14 bases sitting between them. The germline V gene encodes CDR1 LNHDA and CDR2 SQIVND (reference sequence). This CDR3 region has 13 residues. This chain's CDR3 is CASSSQGSLEQYF. The DNA for the CDR3 is TGTGCCAGTAGTTCCCAGGGGTCTCTCGAGCAGTACTTC.

The genes are TRBV7-9 and TRBJ2-2, with D perhaps TRBD1 or TRBD2 (5 bases each). The germline V and J ends were trimmed by 0 bases and 2 bases, with 7 bases remaining between them. Germline CDR1 SEHNR, CDR2 FQNEAQ (reference sequence). The CDR3 has 15 amino acids. The CDR3 is CASSLAGVNTGELFF. CDR3 coding DNA: TGTGCCAGCAGCTTAGCGGGGGTCAACACCGGGGAGCTGTTTTTT.

The chain recombines TRBV27 with TRBJ2-6, with D hard to call. Trimming shortened V by 8 bases and J by 3 bases, and 11 bases separated the two germline ends. Germline values: CDR1 MNHEY, CDR2 SMNVEV (reference sequence). The CDR3 is made up of 14 amino acids. The CDR3 loop is CASAYGVGANVLTF. In DNA, the CDR3 is TGTGCCAGCGCCTATGGGGTTGGGGCCAACGTCCTGACTTTC. The full variable domain, with the rest looked up from reference TRBV27 and TRBJ2-6, is EAQVTQNPRYLITVTGKKLTVTCSQNMNHEYMSWYRQDPGLGLRQIYYSMNVEVTDKGDVPEGYKVSRKEKRNFPLILESPSPNQTSLYFCASAYGVGANVLTFGAGSRLTVL.